These T cell receptor beta chains were read from a single sample in a study of blood T cell repertoires in COVID-19. Repertoires were generated with immunoSEQ multiplex PCR, while TCRdb's copy carries only in-frame clones and drops some. The sample lists over 20,000 clones; over 75% were seen once. Input material: peripheral blood. These receptors were obtained from a man aged 50-59 years with active COVID-19. Each CDR3 is given with its conserved first and last residue. The order of the fields is J gene, D gene, V gene, clone size, CDR3 protein, CDR3 DNA. D genes are given only for firm matches. A clone size is listed for some rows: how often the clone was seen (once, few, many), or a class if it is expanded.

TRBJ2-3	NA	TRBV5-1	NA	CASSLEGGPPDTQYF	TGCGCCAGCAGCTTGGAGGGGGGGCCCCCAGATACGCAGTATTTT
TRBJ1-1	NA	TRBV2	once	CAGGGSPLNTEAFF	TGTGCGGGAGGAGGGAGCCCTTTGAACACTGAAGCTTTCTTT
TRBJ2-7	NA	TRBV6-1	NA	CASSEVTANSYEQYF	TGTGCCAGCAGTGAAGTGACAGCAAACTCCTACGAGCAGTACTTC
TRBJ2-5	TRBD2	TRBV3-1/TRBV3-2	NA	CASSPAGEMETQYF	TGTGCCAGCAGTCCAGCGGGGGAGATGGAGACCCAGTACTTC
TRBJ1-2	TRBD1	TRBV27	NA	CASSLRTGGADGYTF	TGTGCCAGCAGTTTAAGGACAGGGGGCGCGGATGGCTACACCTTC
TRBJ1-1	NA	TRBV3-1/TRBV3-2	NA	CASSNQSTVSPEAFF	TGTGCCAGCAGCAACCAATCGACAGTCAGCCCTGAAGCTTTCTTT
TRBJ1-3	TRBD1	TRBV5-6	NA	CASSRTGKYGNTIYF	TGTGCCAGCAGTCGGACAGGGAAATATGGAAACACCATATATTTT
TRBJ2-1	TRBD1	TRBV18	NA	CASSPGLEETGVFF	TGTGCCAGCTCACCGGGACTCGAAGAGACAGGGGTGTTCTTC
TRBJ1-5	TRBD1	TRBV7-7	NA	CASSCDRGSYSNQPQHF	TGTGCCAGCAGTTGTGACAGGGGGAGTTATAGCAATCAGCCCCAGCATTTT
TRBJ1-2	NA	TRBV6-5	few	CASTVRDAQYGYTF	TGTGCCAGCACGGTGCGGGACGCCCAGTATGGCTACACCTTC
TRBJ1-1	TRBD1	TRBV3-1/TRBV3-2	NA	CASSHVLSVRGPVGGRTEAFF	TGTGCCAGCAGCCATGTACTTAGCGTCCGCGGTCCAGTAGGGGGCCGGACTGAAGCTTTCTTT
TRBJ2-1	TRBD2	TRBV6-2/TRBV6-3	NA	CASSYSALAGGLPSYNEQFF	TGTGCCAGCAGTTACTCCGCCCTAGCGGGGGGACTACCTTCCTACAATGAGCAGTTCTTC
TRBJ2-5	NA	TRBV21-1	NA	CASSKSSVGETQYF	TGTGCCAGCAGCAAATCTAGTGTCGGGGAGACCCAGTACTTC
TRBJ2-5	TRBD1	TRBV11-3	NA	CASSPGRGQMEETQYF	TGTGCCAGCAGCCCTGGCCGGGGACAGATGGAAGAGACCCAGTACTTC
TRBJ1-1	NA	TRBV23-1	NA	CASMRDEAFF	TGCGCCAGCATGAGAGATGAAGCTTTCTTT
TRBJ2-7	TRBD1	TRBV30	NA	CAWSVQGGQGLSEQYF	TGTGCCTGGAGTGTACAAGGGGGACAGGGCCTGTCCGAGCAGTACTTC
TRBJ1-2	NA	TRBV14	NA	CASSHAGYALYGYTF	TGTGCCAGCAGCCATGCGGGGTATGCCCTCTATGGCTACACCTTC
TRBJ2-7	NA	TRBV4-1	NA	CASSQEAAGRDEQYF	TGCGCCAGCAGCCAAGAGGCCGCGGGACGGGACGAGCAGTACTTC
TRBJ2-5	TRBD1	TRBV6-5	NA	CASRVGGKKETQYF	TGTGCCAGCAGAGTAGGGGGCAAAAAAGAGACCCAGTACTTC
TRBJ2-2	NA	TRBV6-4	NA	CASSDSARGDTGELFF	TGTGCCAGCAGTGACTCTGCCAGGGGGGACACCGGGGAGCTGTTTTTT
TRBJ2-4	NA	TRBV7-9	NA	CASSFSYKNIQYF	TGTGCCAGCAGCTTTTCGTACAAAAACATTCAGTACTTC
TRBJ2-1	TRBD2	TRBV2	NA	CASSQRGGGEEQFF	TGTGCCAGCAGCCAGCGGGGGGGCGGTGAAGAGCAGTTCTTC
TRBJ1-1	NA	TRBV7-9	NA	CASSLAGRHGNTEAFF	TGTGCCAGCAGCTTAGCGGGGAGGCATGGGAACACTGAAGCTTTCTTT
TRBJ2-1	TRBD1	TRBV7-8	NA	CASIFGRQGSYNEQFF	TGTGCCAGCATTTTCGGTCGACAGGGCTCCTACAATGAGCAGTTCTTC
TRBJ1-2	NA	TRBV6-1	NA	CASRPQGLAYGYTF	TGTGCCAGCAGACCACAGGGATTAGCCTATGGCTACACCTTC
TRBJ1-5	NA	TRBV6-5	few	CASRLDSSDQPQHF	TGTGCCAGCAGGCTCGACAGCAGTGATCAGCCCCAGCATTTT
TRBJ2-1	NA	TRBV9	NA	CASSVGGVLVNEQFF	TGTGCCAGCAGCGTAGGCGGCGTCTTGGTCAATGAGCAGTTCTTC
TRBJ1-1	NA	TRBV29-1	NA	CSVVQNTEAFF	TGCAGCGTTGTCCAGAACACTGAAGCTTTCTTT
TRBJ2-3	NA	TRBV11-2	NA	CASSLSRGTTDTQYF	TGTGCCAGCAGCCTTTCCCGGGGGACCACAGATACGCAGTATTTT
TRBJ2-5	NA	TRBV21-1	NA	CASSKLENRSGTGLRWTQYF	TGTGCCAGCAGCAAACTGGAAAACAGAAGCGGGACGGGACTACGCTGGACCCAGTACTTC
TRBJ2-3	NA	TRBV2	NA	CASSERGAITDTQYF	TGTGCCAGCAGTGAACGTGGGGCCATCACAGATACGCAGTATTTT
TRBJ1-4	NA	TRBV19	NA	CASSPRGGTNEKLFF	TGTGCCAGTAGTCCCCGGGGAGGGACAAATGAAAAACTGTTTTTT
TRBJ2-3	TRBD1	TRBV5-1	NA	CASSFGQDTDTQYF	TGCGCCAGCAGCTTCGGACAGGACACAGATACGCAGTATTTT
TRBJ2-3	NA	TRBV7-6	NA	CASSRDSLLSTDTQYF	TGTGCCAGCAGCCGTGACTCCCTCCTTAGCACAGATACGCAGTATTTT
TRBJ2-1	TRBD2	TRBV11-2	NA	CASSVSSGVYNEQFF	TGTGCCAGCAGCGTGAGTAGCGGGGTCTACAATGAGCAGTTCTTC
TRBJ1-3	NA	TRBV9	NA	CASSPGRISGNTIYF	TGTGCCAGCAGCCCCGGTCGTATCTCTGGAAACACCATATATTTT
TRBJ2-7	NA	TRBV21-1	once	CASSKPQGRYEQYF	TGTGCCAGCAGCAAACCACAGGGACGGTACGAGCAGTACTTC
TRBJ1-4	TRBD1	TRBV7-9	NA	CASSSTGLEEKLFF	TGTGCCAGCAGCTCGACAGGGCTTGAAGAAAAACTGTTTTTT
TRBJ1-1	TRBD1	TRBV5-1	NA	CASSYRGRSNTEAFF	TGCGCCAGCAGCTACAGGGGGCGGTCGAACACTGAAGCTTTCTTT
TRBJ2-1	NA	TRBV6-5	NA	CASRGGGLPWDEQFF	TGTGCCAGCAGGGGCGGAGGTCTGCCCTGGGATGAGCAGTTCTTC
TRBJ2-1	TRBD1	TRBV7-9	few	CASSFGQGVGNEQFF	TGTGCCAGCAGCTTCGGACAGGGGGTAGGCAATGAGCAGTTCTTC
TRBJ1-2	NA	TRBV25-1	NA	CASSESEGYGYTF	TGTGCCAGCAGTGAATCGGAGGGCTATGGCTACACCTTC
TRBJ2-5	TRBD1	TRBV9	NA	CASSVESGRGETQYF	TGTGCCAGCAGCGTAGAGTCGGGCAGGGGGGAGACCCAGTACTTC
TRBJ2-2	TRBD2	TRBV11-2	NA	CASSYGSGGERDTGELFF	TGTGCCAGCAGCTATGGTAGCGGGGGGGAGAGGGACACCGGGGAGCTGTTTTTT
TRBJ2-5	NA	TRBV15	NA	CATSRDRREETQYF	TGTGCCACCAGCAGAGATCGGAGGGAAGAGACCCAGTACTTC
TRBJ1-4	NA	TRBV5-1	NA	CASTEGGASEKLFF	TGCGCCAGCACTGAGGGGGGGGCGAGTGAAAAACTGTTTTTT
TRBJ1-5	NA	TRBV6-6	NA	CASSPIQGRVGQPQHF	TGTGCCAGCAGTCCAATACAGGGAAGGGTAGGTCAGCCCCAGCATTTT
TRBJ2-1	TRBD2	TRBV5-1	NA	CASSLALRGYNEQFF	TGCGCCAGCAGCTTGGCTTTGCGGGGGTACAATGAGCAGTTCTTC
TRBJ2-5	NA	TRBV7-9	NA	CASSFGSGSSETQYF	TGTGCCAGCAGCTTTGGCTCGGGTAGCTCAGAGACCCAGTACTTC
TRBJ1-4	NA	TRBV5-4	NA	CASSLSAGEEKLFF	TGTGCCAGCAGCTTGTCGGCAGGGGAGGAAAAACTGTTTTTT
TRBJ1-4	TRBD1	TRBV2	once	CASSAKGAGEKLFF	TGTGCCAGCAGCGCAAAGGGGGCTGGAGAAAAACTGTTTTTT
TRBJ2-3	NA	TRBV5-4	NA	CASSLRRGAPSTDTQYF	TGTGCCAGCAGCTTACGTCGGGGGGCCCCATCCACAGATACGCAGTATTTT